This T cell receptor beta chain was captured in a study of shared clonotypes between healthy human individuals. Germline V CDR1 and CDR2: SGHTA, FQGNSA. Trimming removed 2 bases from V and 3 bases from J; junction bases left unmatched: 11. The CDR3 consists of 18 residues. Many counts were recorded for this clone. The antigen is unknown. Study-wide findings and caveats: Clonotype sharing among donors, it was expected, would be affected by sequencing depth. Naive subsets, compared against memory subsets, generally had larger estimated richness values. Naive CD4 clonotypes were shared across a few donors at approximately 5.3%.

Every immunoSEQ plate was one replicate of a subset's evenly spread DNA. Method: immunoSEQ multiplex PCR; TCRdb's copy keeps in-frame clones and lacks some. The data hold about 980,000 clones, with about three quarters observed a single time. Sequencing input: memory CD4+ T cells sorted from blood. The subset here: CD45RA-negative fraction. This chain uses TRBV7-2 with TRBJ2-3; 10 nucleotides match TRBD1. The receptor's source is a man aged 18-30 years in good health. CDR3 amino acids: CASSLRIWGQGRTDTQYF. In DNA form, the CDR3 reads TGTGCCAGCAGCTTAAGGATCTGGGGACAGGGGCGGACAGATACGCAGTATTTT.